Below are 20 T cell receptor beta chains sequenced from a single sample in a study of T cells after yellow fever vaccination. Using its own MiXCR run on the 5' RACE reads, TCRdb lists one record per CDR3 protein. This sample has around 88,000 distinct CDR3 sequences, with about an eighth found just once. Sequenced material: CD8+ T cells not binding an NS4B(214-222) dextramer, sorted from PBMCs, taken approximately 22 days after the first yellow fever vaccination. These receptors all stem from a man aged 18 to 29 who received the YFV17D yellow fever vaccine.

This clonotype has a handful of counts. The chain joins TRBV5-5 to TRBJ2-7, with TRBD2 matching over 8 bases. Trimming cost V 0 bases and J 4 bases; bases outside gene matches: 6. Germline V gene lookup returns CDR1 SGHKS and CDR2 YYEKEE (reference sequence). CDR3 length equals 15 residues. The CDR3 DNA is TGTGCCAGCAGCTTGGGAGCGGGAGTGACGTACGAGCAGTACGTC. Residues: CASSLGAGVTYEQYV.

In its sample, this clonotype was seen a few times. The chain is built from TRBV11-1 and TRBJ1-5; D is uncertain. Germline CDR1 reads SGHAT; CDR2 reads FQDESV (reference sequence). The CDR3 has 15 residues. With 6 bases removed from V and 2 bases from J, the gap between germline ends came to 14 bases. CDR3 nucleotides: TGTGCCAGCAGACCAACCCCGGACGGCAATCAGCCCCAGCATTTT. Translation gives CASRPTPDGNQPQHF.

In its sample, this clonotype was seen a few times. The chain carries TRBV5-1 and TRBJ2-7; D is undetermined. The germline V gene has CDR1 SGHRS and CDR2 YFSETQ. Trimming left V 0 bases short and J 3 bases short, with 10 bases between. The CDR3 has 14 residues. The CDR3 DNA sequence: TGCGCCAGCAGCTTGGTGGAGTCTAACTACGAGCAGTACTTC. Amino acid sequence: CASSLVESNYEQYF.

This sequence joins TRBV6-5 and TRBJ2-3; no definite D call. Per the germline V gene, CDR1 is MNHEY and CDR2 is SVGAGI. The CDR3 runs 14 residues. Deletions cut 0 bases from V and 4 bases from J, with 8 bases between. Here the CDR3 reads CASSYSLSSDTQYF. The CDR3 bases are TGTGCCAGCAGTTACTCGTTGTCTTCAGATACGCAGTATTTT.

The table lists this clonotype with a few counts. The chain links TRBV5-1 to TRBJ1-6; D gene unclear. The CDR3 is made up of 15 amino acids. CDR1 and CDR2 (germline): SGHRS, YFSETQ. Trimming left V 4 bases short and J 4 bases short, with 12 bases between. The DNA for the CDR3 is TGCGCCAGCAGCCAGAAAGTGCGGTATAATTCACCCCTCCACTTT. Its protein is CASSQKVRYNSPLHF.

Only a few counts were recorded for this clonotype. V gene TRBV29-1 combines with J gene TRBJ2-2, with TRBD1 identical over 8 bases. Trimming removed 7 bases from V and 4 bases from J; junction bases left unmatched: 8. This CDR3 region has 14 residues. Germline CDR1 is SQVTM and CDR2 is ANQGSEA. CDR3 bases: TGCAGCGGAACGGACAGGGTGGGCACCGGGGAGCTGTTTTTT. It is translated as CSGTDRVGTGELFF.

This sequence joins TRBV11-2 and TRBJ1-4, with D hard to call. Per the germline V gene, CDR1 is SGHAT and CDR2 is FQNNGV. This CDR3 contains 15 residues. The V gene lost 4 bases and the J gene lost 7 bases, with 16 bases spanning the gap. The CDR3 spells CASSSPRERFEKLFF. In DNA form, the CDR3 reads TGTGCCAGCAGCTCGCCGCGAGAACGTTTTGAAAAACTGTTTTTT.

The CDR3 DNA reads TGTGCCAGCAGGGGTTATAGGGCCCATTACAATGAGCAGTTCTTC. As protein: CASRGYRAHYNEQFF. J is TRBJ2-1 and V is TRBV3-1; D unclear. CDR1 and CDR2 (germline): LGHDT, YNNKEL (reference sequence). The V end lost 6 bases, the J end lost 4 bases, and 16 bases lay between the germline ends. The CDR3 loop spans 15 amino acids.

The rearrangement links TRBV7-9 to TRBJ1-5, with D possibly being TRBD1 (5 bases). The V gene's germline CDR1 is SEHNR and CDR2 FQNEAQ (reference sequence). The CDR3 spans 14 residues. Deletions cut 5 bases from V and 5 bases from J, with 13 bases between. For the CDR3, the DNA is TGTGCCAGCAGCCCTTCGACAGACTATCAGCCCCAGCATTTT. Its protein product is CASSPSTDYQPQHF. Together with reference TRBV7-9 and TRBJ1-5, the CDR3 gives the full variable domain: DTGVSQNPRHKITKRGQNVTFRCDPISEHNRLYWYRQTLGQGPEFLTYFQNEAQLEKSRLLSDRFSAERPKGSFSTLEIQRTEQGDSAMYLCASSPSTDYQPQHFGDGTRLSIL.

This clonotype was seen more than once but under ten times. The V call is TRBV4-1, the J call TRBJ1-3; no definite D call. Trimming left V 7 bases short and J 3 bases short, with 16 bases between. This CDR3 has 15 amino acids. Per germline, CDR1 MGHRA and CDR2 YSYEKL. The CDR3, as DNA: TGCGCCAGCACTCTTGGGCCCCTGGGTGGAAACACCATATATTTT. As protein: CASTLGPLGGNTIYF.

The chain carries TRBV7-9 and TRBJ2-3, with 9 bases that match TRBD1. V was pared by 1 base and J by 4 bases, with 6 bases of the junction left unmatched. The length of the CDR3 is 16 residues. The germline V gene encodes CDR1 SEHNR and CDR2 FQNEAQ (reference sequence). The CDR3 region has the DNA TGTGCCAGCAGCTTAGTTGGACAGGGGAACGCAGATACGCAGTATTTT. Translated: CASSLVGQGNADTQYF.

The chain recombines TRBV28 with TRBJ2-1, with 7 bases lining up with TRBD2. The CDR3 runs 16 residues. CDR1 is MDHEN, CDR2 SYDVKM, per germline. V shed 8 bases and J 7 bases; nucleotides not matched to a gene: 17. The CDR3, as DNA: TGTGCCAGCCGTAATCTCCTCGGGGGGTCTGAAAATGAGCAGTTCTTC. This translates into CASRNLLGGSENEQFF.

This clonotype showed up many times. The CDR3 sequence: CASSLGRYKQYV. CDR3 coding DNA: TGTGCCAGCAGCTTAGGGCGTTATAAGCAGTACGTC. The chain combines TRBV7-9 with TRBJ2-7; no reliable D call. Germline V gives CDR1 SEHNR, CDR2 FQNEAQ (reference sequence). With 1 base removed from V and 8 bases from J, the gap between germline ends came to 9 bases. The CDR3 length is 12 residues.

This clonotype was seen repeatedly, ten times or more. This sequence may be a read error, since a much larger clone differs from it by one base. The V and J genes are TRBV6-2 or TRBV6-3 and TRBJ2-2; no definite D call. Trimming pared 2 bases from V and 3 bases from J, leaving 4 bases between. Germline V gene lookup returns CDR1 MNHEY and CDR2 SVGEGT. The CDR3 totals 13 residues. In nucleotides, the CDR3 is TGTGCCAGCAGTTACAGGGACACCGGGGAGCTGTTTTTT. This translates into CASSYRDTGELFF.

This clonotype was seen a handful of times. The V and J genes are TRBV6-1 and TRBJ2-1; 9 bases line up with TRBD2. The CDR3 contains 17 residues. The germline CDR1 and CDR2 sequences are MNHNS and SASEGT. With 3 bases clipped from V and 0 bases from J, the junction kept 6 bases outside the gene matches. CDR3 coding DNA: TGTGCCAGCAGTGATGGTAGCGGGGGTCCCTCCTACAATGAGCAGTTCTTC. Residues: CASSDGSGGPSYNEQFF.

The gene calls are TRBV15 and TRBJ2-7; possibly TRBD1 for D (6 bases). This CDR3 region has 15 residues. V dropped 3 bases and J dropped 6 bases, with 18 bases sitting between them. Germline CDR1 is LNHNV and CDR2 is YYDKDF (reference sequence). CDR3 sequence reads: CATSRDTGSVGEQYV. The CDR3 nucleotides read TGTGCCACCAGCAGGGACACAGGGTCGGTAGGCGAGCAGTACGTC.

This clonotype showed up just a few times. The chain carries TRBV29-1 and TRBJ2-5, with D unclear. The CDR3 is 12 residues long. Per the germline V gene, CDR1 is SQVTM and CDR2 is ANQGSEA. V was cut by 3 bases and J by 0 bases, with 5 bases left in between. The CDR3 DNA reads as TGCAGCGTTGATACAAACCAAGAGACCCAGTACTTC. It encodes CSVDTNQETQYF. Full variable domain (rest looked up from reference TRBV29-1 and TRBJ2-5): SAVISQKPSRDICQRGTSLTIQCQVDSQVTMMFWYRQQPGQSLTLIATANQGSEATYESGFVIDKFPISRPNLTFSTLTVSNMSPEDSSIYLCSVDTNQETQYFGPGTRLLVL.

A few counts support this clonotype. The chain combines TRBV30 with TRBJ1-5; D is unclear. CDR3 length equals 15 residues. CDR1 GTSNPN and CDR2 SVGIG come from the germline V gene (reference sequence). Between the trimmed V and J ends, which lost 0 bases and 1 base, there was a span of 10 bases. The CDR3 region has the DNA TGTGCCTGGAGTGTTGGGGAGTCAAGCAATCAGCCCCAGCATTTT. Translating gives CAWSVGESSNQPQHF.

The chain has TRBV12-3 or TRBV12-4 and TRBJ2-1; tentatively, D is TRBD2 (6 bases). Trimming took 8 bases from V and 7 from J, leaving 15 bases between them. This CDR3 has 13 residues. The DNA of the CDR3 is TGTGCCAGCGTTCCGGGACTGATGAATGAGCAGTTCTTC. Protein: CASVPGLMNEQFF.

CDR3 nucleotides: TGTGCCAGCAGCTCCCCGACGGCCCCCTATGGCTACACCTTC. This sequence encodes CASSSPTAPYGYTF. The chain recombines TRBV7-6 with TRBJ1-2, with D hard to call. Per germline, CDR1 SGHVS and CDR2 FNYEAQ. V lost 4 bases, J lost 4 bases, and 13 bases lay in between. The CDR3 runs 14 residues.